These 9 T cell receptor beta chains were all obtained from the same sample, sequenced in a study of quantifying T cell responses using KT2 cells. Study-wide background: TCR alpha and beta constant-region primers primed reverse transcription of RNA.

A single-stranded UMI oligo with SP2 sequence was ligated to cDNA 3' ends. An equimolar mix of RC1.1 and RC1.2 primed the beta chain across TRBC1 and TRBC2. TCRdb processed the UMI-ligation and nested PCR reads anew with MiXCR; each CDR3 protein has one entry. The table includes about 53,000 distinct CDR3 sequences, 9% to 15% detected once. Sequenced material: PBMCs spiked with cells of the T cell clone KT2. All receptors derive from a human donor.

The chain recombines TRBV6-6 with TRBJ1-1; TRBD1 is a possible D gene (6 bases). CDR3 size: 14 residues. Deletions cut 6 bases from V and 5 bases from J, with 16 bases between. The germline V gene encodes CDR1 MNHNY and CDR2 SVGAGI (reference sequence). CDR3 residues: CASSKGGSRTEAFF. CDR3 nucleotides: TGTGCCAGCAGCAAAGGGGGATCTAGAACTGAAGCTTTCTTT.

CDR3 in DNA: TGTGCCAGCAGGGCTACTAGCGGTGCACAAGATACGCAGTATTTT. It codes for CASRATSGAQDTQYF. V is TRBV12-3 or TRBV12-4 and J is TRBJ2-3; 8 nucleotides line up with TRBD2. The CDR3 covers 15 residues. The junction had 10 bases not matched to a gene; V was cut back by 6 bases and J by 5 bases.

This clonotype appeared a few times. The V and J genes are TRBV18 and TRBJ2-7; TRBD1 matches 8 bases. The germline gives CDR1 KGHSH, CDR2 LQKENI. Losses at the gene ends were 6 bases for V and 2 bases for J; bases not matched to a gene: 12. The CDR3 spans 16 residues. The CDR3 sequence is CASSSGSGTGAYEQYF. As DNA, the CDR3 is TGTGCCAGCTCGTCCGGCTCCGGGACAGGTGCCTACGAGCAGTACTTC.

In its sample, this clonotype was seen a few times. This chain links TRBV2 with TRBJ1-2, with TRBD1 identical over 9 bases. The J segment lost 3 bases and the V segment lost 4 bases, leaving 6 bases of the junction unmatched. The germline V gene encodes CDR1 SNHLY and CDR2 FYNNEI. The CDR3 totals 15 residues. The DNA of the CDR3 is TGTGCCAGCAGTGGATCGACAGGGGGTGACTATGGCTACACCTTC. Amino acids: CASSGSTGGDYGYTF.

This clonotype was observed many times. The rearrangement joins TRBV12-3 or TRBV12-4 to TRBJ1-2; D is ambiguous. The V end was cut by 6 bases, the J end by 3 bases, with 11 bases between. The CDR3 extends over 13 amino acids. CDR3 bases: TGTGCCAGCAGCTCCCTGTCAGACTATGGCTACACCTTC. As protein: CASSSLSDYGYTF.

This clonotype has only a few counts. This chain uses TRBV18 with TRBJ1-1; D ambiguous. Germline values: CDR1 KGHSH, CDR2 LQKENI. The V end was cut by 3 bases, the J end by 6 bases, with 23 bases between. The CDR3 has 17 residues. In DNA, the CDR3 is TGTGCCAGCTCACCCGCGAATCAATTCGGCGCGAGCGCTGAAGCTTTCTTT. Its translation is CASSPANQFGASAEAFF.

This clonotype turned up a few times. This rearrangement joins TRBV4-1 to TRBJ1-1; D call uncertain. Trimming took 2 bases from V and 5 from J, leaving 21 bases between them. The CDR3 totals 17 residues. CDR1 and CDR2 (germline): MGHRA, YSYEKL. The CDR3 region is CASSQRAFGFLRTEAFF. As DNA, the CDR3 is TGCGCCAGCAGCCAAAGGGCTTTCGGATTCTTGAGGACTGAAGCTTTCTTT.

There are many counts of this clonotype. The genes are TRBV12-3 or TRBV12-4 and TRBJ1-2; a possible D gene is TRBD1 (5 bases). The CDR3 runs 14 residues. V gave up 4 bases and J gave up 2 bases, with 11 bases separating them. The CDR3 DNA reads TGTGCCAGCAGTTCCGGGACTGAAAACTATGGCTACACCTTC. Translating it yields CASSSGTENYGYTF.

This clonotype was counted a few times. The gene calls are TRBV12-3 or TRBV12-4 and TRBJ2-3; D assignment may be TRBD1 or TRBD2 (5 bases each). The CDR3 totals 13 residues. Trimming shortened V by 3 bases and J by 6 bases, and 10 bases separated the two germline ends. As DNA, the CDR3 is TGTGCCAGCAGTTTGGGGGAGTTCGATACGCAGTATTTT. Its protein product is CASSLGEFDTQYF.